This is a list of T cell receptor beta chains from one sample in a study of OX40 agonist ivuxolimab in advanced cancers. TCRdb keeps only in-frame clones here, not all; method: immunoSEQ multiplex PCR. The sample includes nearly 50,000 clones, about 90% of them seen just once. Specimen: CD4+ or CD8+ T cells sorted from blood, collected in a trial of the OX40 agonist ivuxolimab. These receptors were taken from an adult with an advanced solid tumor such as melanoma, head and neck, liver or kidney cancer. CDR3s include the opening cysteine and the closing phenylalanine or tryptophan. The order of the fields is V gene, J gene, CDR3 length, clone size, CDR3 protein. Size values are once, few and many counts, or a class for expanded clones, and some rows have none.

>TRBV6-1|TRBJ2-1|16|.
CASSEDGGRGYNEQFF
>TRBV6-5|TRBJ2-7|14|once
CASSFGTGGYEQYF
>TRBV7-9|TRBJ2-3|14|.
CASSYDGQLDTQYF
>TRBV28|TRBJ2-5|15|.
CASSFQGSLTETQYF
>TRBV30|TRBJ1-3|15|.
CAWSDGQSSGNTIYF
>TRBV29-1|TRBJ1-6|16|.
CSAGTGGPFYNSPLHF
>TRBV7-8|TRBJ2-3|14|.
CASSFGQGTDTQYF
>TRBV4-1|TRBJ1-6|16|.
CASSLQGGGYNSPLHF
>TRBV27|TRBJ2-7|13|.
CASSLGDRYEQYF
>TRBV27|TRBJ1-5|17|.
CASSLMGILGPNQPQHF
>TRBV7-9|TRBJ1-1|12|.
CASSLQEPEAFF
>TRBV19|TRBJ2-5|15|.
CASSIRLAGMETQYF
>TRBV6-5|TRBJ1-1|16|once
CASSYPGALSSTEAFF
>TRBV18|TRBJ2-3|17|.
CASSPYGRDLSTDTQYF
>TRBV7-8|TRBJ2-5|15|.
CASSLVGNEVETQYF
>TRBV5-1|TRBJ2-1|13|.
CASSLQGPDEQFF
>TRBV13|TRBJ2-5|13|.
CASRSGLEETQYF
>TRBV6-5|TRBJ1-1|13|.
CATNPGWNTEAFF
>TRBV27|TRBJ1-3|14|once
CASSSGFSGNTIYF
>TRBV27|TRBJ2-5|14|.
CASSLKGFRETQYF
>TRBV6-1|TRBJ2-1|14|.
CASLEGGSDNEQFF